The 20 T cell receptor beta chains below all came from one sample that was sequenced in a study of fetal regulatory T cell absence and autoimmunity. Produced via immunoSEQ multiplex PCR; TCRdb's table is partial and in-frame only. This sample has 95,000 or so clones, with 60% to 80% found just once. The sequenced sample was pancreas tissue. The receptors were sampled from a male donor with IPEX syndrome.

The chain has TRBV4-3 and TRBJ1-6; 7 nucleotides line up with TRBD1. The CDR3 covers 15 residues. Germline-derived CDR1 and CDR2 are LGHNA and YSLEER. After removal of 1 base from V and 10 bases from J, the junction contained 7 bases not matched to a gene. This CDR3 is CASSQAGTVRSPLHF. CDR3 bases: TGCGCCAGCAGCCAAGCCGGGACAGTTCGATCACCCCTCCACTTT.

The chain is built from TRBV7-8 and TRBJ1-1, with 7 bases lining up with TRBD1. CDR3 size: 18 residues. Germline V gene sequence: CDR1 SGHVS, CDR2 FQNEAQ. V was clipped by 5 bases and J by 3 bases; unmatched bases: 18. The CDR3 DNA is TGTGCCAGCAGCCAGGGGGGTAGGCCGTATGGTGGGTACACTGAAGCTTTCTTT. Translated, it gives CASSQGGRPYGGYTEAFF. Full variable domain (missing parts from reference TRBV7-8 and TRBJ1-1): GAGVSQSPRYKVAKRGQDVALRCDPISGHVSLFWYQQALGQGPEFLTYFQNEAQLDKSGLPSDRFFAERPEGSVSTLKIQRTQQEDSAVYLCASSQGGRPYGGYTEAFFGQGTRLTVV.

This clone has a handful of counts. The chain couples TRBV19 to TRBJ1-2; 7 nucleotides agree with TRBD1. Germline V gene sequence: CDR1 LNHDA, CDR2 SQIVND (reference sequence). This CDR3 spans 15 amino acids. The V and J ends lost 6 bases and 6 bases, in that order; junction bases with no gene match: 13. The CDR3 DNA is TGTGCCAGTAGCCCCGACAGGGTGTTTCTTGATGGCTACACCTTC. It specifies CASSPDRVFLDGYTF.

This clone has only one observation. Germline and junction disagree at one end, which may indicate a read error. The CDR3 bases are TGTGCCAGCAGCTTGGAAGGCAGGATGATAAGTGCCTTC. This gives the protein CASSLEGRMISAF. The chain carries TRBV7-9 and TRBJ1-2; no reliable D call. The germline gives CDR1 SEHNR, CDR2 FQNEAQ (reference sequence). The CDR3 contains 13 residues.

This chain joins TRBV5-6 and TRBJ1-2, with D uncertain. This CDR3 region has 14 residues. Germline CDR1 is SGHDT and CDR2 is YYEEEE. Trimming cost V 4 bases and J 4 bases, with 14 bases left between them. For the CDR3, the DNA is TGTGCCAGCAGCGCTCCTGGGAGCCCCTATGGCTACACCTTC. Translated: CASSAPGSPYGYTF.

The chain carries TRBV19 and TRBJ1-5; D is unclear. Germline-derived CDR1 and CDR2 are LNHDA and SQIVND (reference sequence). The ends were cut back, 3 bases at V and 0 bases at J, with 12 bases in the middle. This CDR3 region has 16 residues. CDR3 residues: CASSIFKTYSNQPQHF. CDR3 coding DNA: TGTGCCAGTAGTATCTTCAAGACTTATAGCAATCAGCCCCAGCATTTT.

This clone was detected only once. The CDR3 DNA reads TGTGCCAGCAGCTTGAGGGGTACTGGAAACACCATATATTTT. Residues: CASSLRGTGNTIYF. This sequence joins TRBV5-4 and TRBJ1-3; possibly TRBD1 for D (5 bases). The CDR3 spans 14 residues. The ends were cut back, 1 base at V and 2 bases at J, with 7 bases in the middle. Germline-derived CDR1 and CDR2 are SGHNT and YYREEE (reference sequence).

The genes are TRBV29-1 and TRBJ1-1; D is perhaps TRBD1 (5 bases). Germline values: CDR1 SQVTM, CDR2 ANQGSEA. V shed 0 bases and J shed 5 bases, with 10 bases lying between them. The CDR3 totals 13 residues. CDR3 amino acids: CSVEDTGETEAFF. For the CDR3, the DNA is TGCAGCGTTGAAGACACGGGGGAAACTGAAGCTTTCTTT.

The chain joins TRBV7-2 to TRBJ1-2; perhaps TRBD1 as D (5 bases). The V end was cut by 4 bases, the J end by 5 bases, with 14 bases between. Germline V gives CDR1 SGHTA, CDR2 FQGNSA. This CDR3 contains 14 residues. CDR3 coding DNA: TGTGCCAGCAGCTCTACAGGCCAGAAGTATGGCTACACCTTC. This codes for CASSSTGQKYGYTF.

The gene calls are TRBV5-6 and TRBJ1-1; 8 bases match TRBD1. CDR3 size: 16 residues. J was trimmed by 0 bases and V by 0 bases; bases with no gene match: 4. In germline, CDR1 is SGHDT, CDR2 YYEEEE. CDR3 nucleotides: TGTGCCAGCAGCTTGGACAGGGGGTGGGTGAACACTGAAGCTTTCTTT. Translation: CASSLDRGWVNTEAFF.

The chain is built from TRBV2 and TRBJ2-7; 15 bases align to TRBD2. CDR1 SNHLY and CDR2 FYNNEI come from the germline V gene. This CDR3 spans 17 amino acids. Trimming took 5 bases from V and 7 from J; bases not matched to a gene: 12. The chain's CDR3 is CASSLGLAGGPGEEQYF. In DNA form, the CDR3 reads TGTGCCAGCAGTCTCGGACTAGCGGGGGGGCCTGGGGAAGAGCAGTACTTC. Filled out from reference TRBV2 and TRBJ2-7, the complete variable domain reads EPEVTQTPSHQVTQMGQEVILRCVPISNHLYFYWYRQILGQKVEFLVSFYNNEISEKSEIFDDQFSVERPDGSNFTLKIRSTKLEDSAMYFCASSLGLAGGPGEEQYFGPGTRLTVT.

This clone has only one observation. The V call is TRBV5-1, the J call TRBJ2-4, with 10 bases lining up with TRBD1. The CDR3 has 14 residues. Germline lookup yields CDR1 SGHRS and CDR2 YFSETQ. V dropped 0 bases and J dropped 6; count of bases not matched to a gene: 0. This CDR3 is CASSLGQGANIQYF. Here the CDR3 DNA reads TGCGCCAGCAGCTTGGGACAGGGGGCAAACATTCAGTACTTC.

The V and J genes are TRBV6-6 and TRBJ2-3; D is uncertain. Trimming removed 0 bases at V and 6 bases at J, with 13 bases between. The CDR3 loop spans 15 amino acids. Germline V gene sequence: CDR1 MNHNY, CDR2 SVGAGI (reference sequence). In nucleotides, the CDR3 is TGTGCCAGCAGTTACTCGATCGTGAGGTGGGATACGCAGTATTTT. This gives the protein CASSYSIVRWDTQYF.

This clone was recorded only once. The chain joins TRBV25-1 to TRBJ1-2; weak D call: TRBD1 (6 bases). The CDR3 loop spans 16 amino acids. Germline V gives CDR1 MGHDK, CDR2 SYGVNS. The V end lost 2 bases, the J end lost 3 bases, and 16 bases lay between the germline ends. CDR3: CASSEDTGIYHYGYTF. CDR3 DNA: TGTGCCAGCAGTGAAGACACAGGGATCTATCACTATGGCTACACCTTC.

This clone was found once. Here the CDR3 DNA reads TGCGCCAGCAGCCATAAGGGTCGAGGGTTGGGCACAGATACGCAGTATTTT. It specifies CASSHKGRGLGTDTQYF. The gene calls are TRBV4-1 and TRBJ2-3; a weak D match, TRBD2 (5 bases). V lost 3 bases and J 1 base, leaving 17 bases between the germline ends. CDR3 length equals 17 residues. Germline CDR1 is MGHRA and CDR2 is YSYEKL.

In its sample, this clone was seen a few times. J is TRBJ1-1 and V is TRBV11-2; D is unresolved. The ends were cut back, 7 bases at V and 10 bases at J, with 16 bases in the middle. Germline V gene sequence: CDR1 SGHAT, CDR2 FQNNGV. The length of the CDR3 is 12 residues. The CDR3 nucleotides read TGTGCCAGCACCCTCGCCCCAGATGCAGCTTTCTTT. Its protein product is CASTLAPDAAFF.

V usage is TRBV2 and J usage is TRBJ1-5, with 9 bases matching TRBD1. This CDR3 has 16 residues. The V gene end was trimmed by 2 bases and the J gene end by 2 bases; junction bases not matched to a gene: 4. Per germline, CDR1 SNHLY and CDR2 FYNNEI. In DNA form, the CDR3 reads TGTGCCAGCAGTGAATGGACAGGGGCAGGCAATCAGCCCCAGCATTTT. As protein: CASSEWTGAGNQPQHF. The full variable domain, completed using reference TRBV2 and TRBJ1-5, is EPEVTQTPSHQVTQMGQEVILRCVPISNHLYFYWYRQILGQKVEFLVSFYNNEISEKSEIFDDQFSVERPDGSNFTLKIRSTKLEDSAMYFCASSEWTGAGNQPQHFGDGTRLSIL.

V gene TRBV5-6 combines with J gene TRBJ2-7; D is unclear. V lost 0 bases to trimming and J lost 2 bases, with 9 bases between them. The CDR3 runs 14 residues. The germline CDR1 and CDR2 sequences are SGHDT and YYEEEE. The CDR3 nucleotides read TGTGCCAGCAGCTTGGGTGGCCTTGCCTACGAGCAGTACTTC. Amino acids: CASSLGGLAYEQYF.

The chain is built from TRBV10-3 and TRBJ1-2; D gene unclear. The CDR3 is made up of 17 amino acids. V dropped 3 bases and J dropped 8 bases, with 25 bases sitting between them. Germline CDR1 is ENHRY and CDR2 is SYGVKD. CDR3 in amino acids: CAISDTGPTILPDGYTF. The DNA for the CDR3 is TGTGCCATCAGTGATACCGGGCCCACAATTCTACCGGACGGCTACACCTTC.

CDR3 amino acids: CSVNQGNTDTQYF. For the CDR3, the DNA is TGCAGCGTCAATCAGGGGAACACAGATACGCAGTATTTT. The chain employs TRBV29-1 and TRBJ2-3, with D possibly being TRBD1 (6 bases). The V end lost 6 bases, the J end lost 2 bases, and 12 bases lay between the germline ends. The CDR3 runs 13 residues. Germline V gene sequence: CDR1 SQVTM, CDR2 ANQGSEA.